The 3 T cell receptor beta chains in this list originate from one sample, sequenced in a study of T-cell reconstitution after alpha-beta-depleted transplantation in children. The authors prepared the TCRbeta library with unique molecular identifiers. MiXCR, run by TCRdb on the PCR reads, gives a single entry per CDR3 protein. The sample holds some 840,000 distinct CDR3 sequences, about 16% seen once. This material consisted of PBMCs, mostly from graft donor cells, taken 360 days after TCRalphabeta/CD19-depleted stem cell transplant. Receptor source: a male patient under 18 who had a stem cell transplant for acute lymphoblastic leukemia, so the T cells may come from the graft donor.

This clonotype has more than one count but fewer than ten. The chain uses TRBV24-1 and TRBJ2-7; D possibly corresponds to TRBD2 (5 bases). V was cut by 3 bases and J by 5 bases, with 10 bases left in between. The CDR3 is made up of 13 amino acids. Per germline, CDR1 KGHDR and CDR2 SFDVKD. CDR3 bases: TGTGCCACCAGTGATCTTCGGGGAAACGAGCAGTACTTC. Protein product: CATSDLRGNEQYF.

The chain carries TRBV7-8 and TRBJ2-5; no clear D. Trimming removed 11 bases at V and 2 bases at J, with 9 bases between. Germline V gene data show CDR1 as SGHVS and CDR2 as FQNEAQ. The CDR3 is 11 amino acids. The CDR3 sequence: CAARAQETQYF. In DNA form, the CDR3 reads TGTGCCGCTCGGGCTCAAGAGACCCAGTACTTC. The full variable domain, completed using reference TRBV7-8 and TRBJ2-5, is GAGVSQSPRYKVAKRGQDVALRCDPISGHVSLFWYQQALGQGPEFLTYFQNEAQLDKSGLPSDRFFAERPEGSVSTLKIQRTQQEDSAVYLCAARAQETQYFGPGTRLLVL.

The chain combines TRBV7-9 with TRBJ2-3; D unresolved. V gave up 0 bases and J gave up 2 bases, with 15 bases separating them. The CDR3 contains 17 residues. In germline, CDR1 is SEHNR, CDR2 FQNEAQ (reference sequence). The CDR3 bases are TGTGCCAGCAGCTTAGCGGGGTGGACGCCGATCACAGATACGCAGTATTTT. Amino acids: CASSLAGWTPITDTQYF.